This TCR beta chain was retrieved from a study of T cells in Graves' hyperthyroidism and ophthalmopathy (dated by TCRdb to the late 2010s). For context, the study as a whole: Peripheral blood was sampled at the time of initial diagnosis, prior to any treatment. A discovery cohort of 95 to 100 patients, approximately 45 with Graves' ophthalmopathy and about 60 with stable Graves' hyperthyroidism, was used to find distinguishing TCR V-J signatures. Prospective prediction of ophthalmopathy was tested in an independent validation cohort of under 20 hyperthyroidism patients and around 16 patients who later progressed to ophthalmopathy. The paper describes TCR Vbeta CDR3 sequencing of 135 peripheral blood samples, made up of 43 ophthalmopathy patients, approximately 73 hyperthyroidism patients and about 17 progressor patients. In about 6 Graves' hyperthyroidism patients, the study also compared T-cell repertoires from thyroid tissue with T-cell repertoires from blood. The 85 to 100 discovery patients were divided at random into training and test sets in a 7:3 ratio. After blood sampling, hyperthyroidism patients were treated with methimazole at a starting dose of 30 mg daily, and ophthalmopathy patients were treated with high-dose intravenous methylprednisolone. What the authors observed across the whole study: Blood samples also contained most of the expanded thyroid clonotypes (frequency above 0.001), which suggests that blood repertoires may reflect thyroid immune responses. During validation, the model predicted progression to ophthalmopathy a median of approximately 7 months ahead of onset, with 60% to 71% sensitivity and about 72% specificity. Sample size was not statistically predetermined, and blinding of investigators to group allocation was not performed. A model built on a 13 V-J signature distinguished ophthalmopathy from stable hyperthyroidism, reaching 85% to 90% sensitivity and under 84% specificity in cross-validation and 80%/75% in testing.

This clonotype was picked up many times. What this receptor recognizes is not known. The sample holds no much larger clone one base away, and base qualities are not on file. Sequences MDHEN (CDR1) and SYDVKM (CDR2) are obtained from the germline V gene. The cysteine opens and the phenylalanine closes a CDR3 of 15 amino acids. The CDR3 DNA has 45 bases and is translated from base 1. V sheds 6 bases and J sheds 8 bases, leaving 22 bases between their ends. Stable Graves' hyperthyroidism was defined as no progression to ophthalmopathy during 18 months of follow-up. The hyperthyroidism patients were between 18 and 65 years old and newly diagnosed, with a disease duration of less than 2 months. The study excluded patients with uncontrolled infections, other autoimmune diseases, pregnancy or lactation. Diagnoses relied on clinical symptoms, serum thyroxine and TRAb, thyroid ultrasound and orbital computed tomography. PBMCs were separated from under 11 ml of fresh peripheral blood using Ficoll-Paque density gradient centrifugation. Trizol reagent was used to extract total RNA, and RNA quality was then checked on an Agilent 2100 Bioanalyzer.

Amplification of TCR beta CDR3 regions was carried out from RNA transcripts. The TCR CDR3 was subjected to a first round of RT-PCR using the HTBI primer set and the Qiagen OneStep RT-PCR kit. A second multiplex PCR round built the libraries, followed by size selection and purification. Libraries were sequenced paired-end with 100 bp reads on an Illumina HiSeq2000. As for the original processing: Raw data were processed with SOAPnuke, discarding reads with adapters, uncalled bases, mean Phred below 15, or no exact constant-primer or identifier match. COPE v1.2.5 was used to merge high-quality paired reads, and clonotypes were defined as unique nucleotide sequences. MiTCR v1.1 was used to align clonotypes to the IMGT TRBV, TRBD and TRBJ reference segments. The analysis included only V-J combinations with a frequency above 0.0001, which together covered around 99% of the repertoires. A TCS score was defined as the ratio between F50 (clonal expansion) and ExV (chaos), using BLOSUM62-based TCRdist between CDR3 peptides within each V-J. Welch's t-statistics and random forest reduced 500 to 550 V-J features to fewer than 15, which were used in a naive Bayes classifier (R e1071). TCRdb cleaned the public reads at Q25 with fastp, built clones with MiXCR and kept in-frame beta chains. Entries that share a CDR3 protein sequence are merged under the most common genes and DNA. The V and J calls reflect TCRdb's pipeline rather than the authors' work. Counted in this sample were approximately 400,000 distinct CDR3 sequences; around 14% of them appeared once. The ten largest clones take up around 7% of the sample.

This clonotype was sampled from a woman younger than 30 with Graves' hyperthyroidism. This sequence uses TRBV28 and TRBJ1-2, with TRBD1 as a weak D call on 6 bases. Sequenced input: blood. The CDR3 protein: CASSSGGGGLSGYTF. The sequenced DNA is TGTGCCAGCAGCTCCGGGGGGGGCGGCCTCTCGGGCTACACCTTC.